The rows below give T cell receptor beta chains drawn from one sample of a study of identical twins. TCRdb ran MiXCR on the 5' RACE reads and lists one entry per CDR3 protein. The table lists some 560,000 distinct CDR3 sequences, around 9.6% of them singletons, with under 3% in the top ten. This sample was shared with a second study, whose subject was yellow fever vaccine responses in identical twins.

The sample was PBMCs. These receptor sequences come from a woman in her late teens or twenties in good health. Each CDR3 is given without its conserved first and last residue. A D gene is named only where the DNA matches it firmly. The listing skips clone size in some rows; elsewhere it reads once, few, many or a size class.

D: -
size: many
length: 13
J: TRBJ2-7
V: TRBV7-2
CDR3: ASSLGGGALREQY

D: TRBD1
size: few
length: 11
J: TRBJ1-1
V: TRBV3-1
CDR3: ASSPAQGGKAF

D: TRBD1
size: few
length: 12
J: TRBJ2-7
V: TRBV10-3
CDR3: AIISGQSSYEQY

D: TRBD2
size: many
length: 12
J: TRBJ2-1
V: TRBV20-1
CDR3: SASLLAGGNEQF

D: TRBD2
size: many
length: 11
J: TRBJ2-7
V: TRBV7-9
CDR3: ASSLEPSGRIN

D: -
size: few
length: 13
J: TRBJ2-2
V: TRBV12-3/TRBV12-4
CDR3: ASSLRLVNTGELF

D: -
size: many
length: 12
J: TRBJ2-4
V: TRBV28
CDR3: ASSPRDITNIQY

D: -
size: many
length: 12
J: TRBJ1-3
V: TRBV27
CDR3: ASSLSGAGNTIY

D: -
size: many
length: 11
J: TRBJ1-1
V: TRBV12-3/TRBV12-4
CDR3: ASRSLGNTEAF

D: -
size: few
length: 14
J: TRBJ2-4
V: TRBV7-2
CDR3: ASSLYRTDSGNIQY

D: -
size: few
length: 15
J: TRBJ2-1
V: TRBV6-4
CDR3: ASSDSSRGGTYNEQF

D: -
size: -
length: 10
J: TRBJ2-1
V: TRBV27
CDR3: ASSPGLIEQF

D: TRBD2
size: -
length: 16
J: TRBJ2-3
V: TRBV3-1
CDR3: ASSQDISGGASTDTQY

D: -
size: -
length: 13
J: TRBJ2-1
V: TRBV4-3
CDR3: ASSQDWGPVNEQF

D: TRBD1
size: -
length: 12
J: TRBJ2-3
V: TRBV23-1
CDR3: ATLWTGGVDTQY

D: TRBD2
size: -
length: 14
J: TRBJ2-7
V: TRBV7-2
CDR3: ASSPYSSGSSYEQY

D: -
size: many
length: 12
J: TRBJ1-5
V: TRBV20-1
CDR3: SAGHSNGGQPQH

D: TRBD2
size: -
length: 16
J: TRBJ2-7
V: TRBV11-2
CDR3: ASSLVWWEREGPYEQY

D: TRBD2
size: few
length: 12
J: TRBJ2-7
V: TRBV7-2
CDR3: ASSPLAGGGEQY

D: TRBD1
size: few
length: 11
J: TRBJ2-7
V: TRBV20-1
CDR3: SAEGTGSYEQY

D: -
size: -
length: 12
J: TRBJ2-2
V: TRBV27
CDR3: ASSLASFTGELF

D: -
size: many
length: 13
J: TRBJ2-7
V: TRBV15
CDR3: ATRLQSFSVGEQY

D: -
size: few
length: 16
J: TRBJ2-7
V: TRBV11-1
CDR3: ASSPQGDLAGPTYEQY

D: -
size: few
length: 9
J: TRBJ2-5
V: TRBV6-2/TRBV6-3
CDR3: ATTRQETQY

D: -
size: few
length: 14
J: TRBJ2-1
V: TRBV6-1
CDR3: ASSTFRDTGYNEQF

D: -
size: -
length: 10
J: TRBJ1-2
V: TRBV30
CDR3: ACKRLNYGYT

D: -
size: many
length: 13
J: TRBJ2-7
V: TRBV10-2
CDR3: ASSDVGSGSYEQY

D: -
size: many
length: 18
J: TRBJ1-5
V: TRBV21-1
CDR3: ASSSRDYLAHKNSNQPQH

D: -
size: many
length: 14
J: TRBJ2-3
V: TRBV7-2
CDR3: ASSLEVGRLTDTQY

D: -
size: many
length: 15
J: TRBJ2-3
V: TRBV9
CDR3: ASSVSSRGPPSDTQY

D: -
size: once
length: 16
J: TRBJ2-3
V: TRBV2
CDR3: ARSPVPGHKIHTDTQY

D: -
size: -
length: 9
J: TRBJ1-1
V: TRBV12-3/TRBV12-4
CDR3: ASSYRYEAF

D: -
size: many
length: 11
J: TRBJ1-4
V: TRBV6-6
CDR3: ASSYSPGRKLF

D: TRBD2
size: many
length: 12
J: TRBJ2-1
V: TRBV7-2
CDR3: ASSLDGTRYEQF

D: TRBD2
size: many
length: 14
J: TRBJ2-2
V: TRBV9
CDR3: ASSAPSGGTPGELF

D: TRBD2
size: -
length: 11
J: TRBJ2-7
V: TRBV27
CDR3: ATGRTSVYEQY

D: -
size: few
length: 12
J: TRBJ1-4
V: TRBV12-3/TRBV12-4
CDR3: ASSLHLGGEKLF

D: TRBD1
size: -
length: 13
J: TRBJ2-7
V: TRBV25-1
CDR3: ASSVSDRFSYEQY

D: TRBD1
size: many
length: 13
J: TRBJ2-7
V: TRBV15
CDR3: ATSSPDRATYEQY

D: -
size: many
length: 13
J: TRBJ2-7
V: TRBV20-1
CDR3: SARNIRLDSYEQY

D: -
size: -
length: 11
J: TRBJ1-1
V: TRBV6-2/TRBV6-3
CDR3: ASSYKGGTEAF

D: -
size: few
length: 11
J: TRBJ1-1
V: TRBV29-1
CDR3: SAKLEMNTEAF

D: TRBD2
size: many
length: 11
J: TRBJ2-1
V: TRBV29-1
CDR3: SVAPGGQGEQF

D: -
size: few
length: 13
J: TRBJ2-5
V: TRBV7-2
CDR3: ASSLSSSTQETQY

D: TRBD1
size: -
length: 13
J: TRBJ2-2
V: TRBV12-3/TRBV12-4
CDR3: ASSLSTGVTGELF

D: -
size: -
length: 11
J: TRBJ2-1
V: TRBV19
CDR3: ASSIQGSNEQF

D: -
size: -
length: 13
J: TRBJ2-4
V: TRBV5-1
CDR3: ASSFGLSGPNIQY

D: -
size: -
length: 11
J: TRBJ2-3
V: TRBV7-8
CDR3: ASSQNPGDTQY

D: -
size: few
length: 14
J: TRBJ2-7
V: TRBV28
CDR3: ASSLYTGGDSPEQY

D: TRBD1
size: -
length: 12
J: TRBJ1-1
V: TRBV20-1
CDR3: SARRDRADTEAF

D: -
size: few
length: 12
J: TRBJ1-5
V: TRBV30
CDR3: AWSVTWGAEPQH

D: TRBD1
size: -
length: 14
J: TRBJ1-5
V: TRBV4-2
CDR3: ASSPGQPQSNQPQH

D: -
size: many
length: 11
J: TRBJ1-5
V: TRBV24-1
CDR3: ATSEARYQPQH

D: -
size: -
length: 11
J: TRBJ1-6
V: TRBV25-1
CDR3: ASSGIQSSPLH